This paragraph reports one T cell receptor beta chain. The record originates from a study of blood T cells in healthy people across ages. The use of a sample-barcoded 5' primer and a J-beta primer mix characterized a second PCR of about 7 to 12 cycles. MiXCR, applied by TCRdb to the 5' RACE reads, yields one record per CDR3 protein. The repertoire has 750,000 to 950,000 distinct CDR3 sequences, about 28% of them found once; the top ten carry about 9.4%. This CDR3 region has 14 residues. The V and J ends lost 2 bases and 1 base respectively, with 11 bases between them. Germline CDR1 and CDR2: GTSNPN and SVGIG (reference sequence). This sample also belongs to another study, concerning T cells of mothers and their children. In that study: Extraction yielded RNA that went, in full, into cDNA synthesis at roughly 1.5 ug per 15 ul.

The chain joins TRBV30 to TRBJ2-5; D may be TRBD1 (6 bases). The sequencing input was blood. This TCR came from a woman aged 40 to 50 in good health. The CDR3 reads CAWSRTGIQETQYF. The CDR3 DNA follows: TGTGCCTGGAGTCGAACAGGGATCCAAGAGACCCAGTACTTC.